This TCR beta chain appears in the sequencing data of a study of cytomegalovirus exposure and HLA in healthy donors. The study, taken as a whole, reports: DRB1 showed the most TCR associations and HLA-C the fewest in a later analysis, as rates varied by HLA locus. The authors later linked a missense DCLRE1C variant to TCR beta V- and J-gene trimming. Presence/absence analyses treated sequencing depth as roughly uniform across donors.

In the PCR, 60 Vbeta and 13 Jbeta primers were used. TCRdb keeps only in-frame clones here, not all; method: immunoSEQ multiplex PCR. Seen here are 55,000 to 70,000 clones, 65% to 80% observed once, and the top ten hold roughly 17%. Though nominally healthy at sampling, donors likely had unrecorded immune exposures. Regarding this clone: The antigen is not known.

Germline CDR1 and CDR2: SGHNT and YENEEA. There are 15 residues in the CDR3. The V end lost 1 base, the J end lost 2 bases, and 11 bases lay between the germline ends. The receptor was isolated from a middle-aged man in good health and CMV-seropositive. The chain couples TRBV11-3 to TRBJ2-5; D might be TRBD1 (6 bases). The sequenced sample consisted of PBMCs. In DNA, the CDR3 is TGTGCCAGCAGCTTAGGGACAGTCTTACAAGAGACCCAGTACTTC. It codes for CASSLGTVLQETQYF.